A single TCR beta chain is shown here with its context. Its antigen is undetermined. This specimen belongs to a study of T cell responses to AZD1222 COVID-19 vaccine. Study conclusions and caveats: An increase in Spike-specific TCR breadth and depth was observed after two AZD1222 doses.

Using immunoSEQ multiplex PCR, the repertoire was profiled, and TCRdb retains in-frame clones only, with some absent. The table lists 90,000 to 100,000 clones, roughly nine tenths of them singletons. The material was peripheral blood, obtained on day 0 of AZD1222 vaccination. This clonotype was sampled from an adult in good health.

The CDR3, as DNA: TGTGCCTGGAGTGCCTCGGGACACCCCACCGGGGAGCTGTTTTTT. This gives the protein CAWSASGHPTGELFF. The chain combines TRBV30 with TRBJ2-2; D is possibly TRBD1 (6 bases). The germline gives CDR1 GTSNPN, CDR2 SVGIG (reference sequence). The CDR3 has 15 amino acids. V was shortened by 1 base and J by 4 bases, with 13 bases between the two germline ends.